These T cell receptor beta chains were read from a single sample in a study of cytomegalovirus exposure and HLA in healthy donors. Data came from immunoSEQ multiplex PCR; TCRdb stores just in-frame clones and leaves some out. The repertoire holds approximately 99,000 clones, with under 85% as singletons. Sequenced input: PBMCs. These receptors were collected from a woman between 18 and 29 years old in good health and CMV-seronegative. Each CDR3 is given with its conserved first and last residue. The D gene is left open where the match is weak. Clone size appears in some rows only: once, few, many, or a class for an expanded clone.

v_call,d_call,j_call,clone_size,cdr3_aa,cdr3_nt
TRBV10-3,.,TRBJ1-5,.,CAISESVTRDQPQHF,TGTGCCATCAGTGAGTCGGTAACGCGGGATCAGCCCCAGCATTTT
TRBV10-3,TRBD1,TRBJ2-7,once,CAIRQGTQDEQYF,TGTGCCATCCGACAGGGTACCCAAGACGAGCAGTACTTC
TRBV7-8,TRBD2,TRBJ2-2,.,CASSPREGTGELFF,TGTGCCAGCAGCCCAAGGGAGGGCACCGGGGAGCTGTTTTTT
TRBV30,TRBD1,TRBJ2-7,.,CAWARDRGYEQYF,TGTGCCTGGGCCCGGGACAGGGGTTACGAGCAGTACTTC
TRBV27,.,TRBJ1-2,.,CASRSSPGQTYGYTF,TGTGCCAGCAGAAGCTCACCCGGACAGACGTATGGCTACACCTTC
TRBV28,.,TRBJ1-2,.,CASSLGGFGYTF,TGTGCCAGCAGTTTAGGGGGGTTTGGCTACACCTTC
TRBV9,TRBD1,TRBJ2-7,.,CASSVSGTASYEQYF,TGTGCCAGCAGCGTCTCCGGGACAGCCTCCTACGAGCAGTACTTC
TRBV5-8,TRBD1,TRBJ1-5,.,CASSLYRTGYNQPQHF,TGTGCCAGCAGCTTGTATCGGACAGGGTACAATCAGCCCCAGCATTTT
TRBV5-1,.,TRBJ2-3,.,CASSLDDSSTDTQYF,TGCGCCAGCAGCTTGGACGACAGTAGCACAGATACGCAGTATTTT
TRBV4-2,.,TRBJ2-7,.,CASSQGGAGDEQYF,TGTGCCAGCAGCCAAGGCGGGGCCGGGGACGAGCAGTACTTC
TRBV7-8,TRBD1,TRBJ1-1,.,CASSLEGARTEAFF,TGTGCCAGCAGCTTGGAGGGGGCGCGGACTGAAGCTTTCTTT
TRBV18,TRBD1,TRBJ2-7,once,CASSTGQVPSYEQYF,TGTGCCAGCTCAACGGGACAGGTCCCCTCTTACGAGCAGTACTTC
TRBV6-1,TRBD1,TRBJ1-2,.,CASSEDNYSGQGTRGYTF,TGTGCCAGCAGTGAGGATAATTACTCGGGACAGGGGACTCGTGGCTACACCTTC
TRBV27,.,TRBJ2-1,.,CASNMGGVPSNEQFF,TGTGCCAGTAACATGGGCGGGGTACCTAGCAATGAGCAGTTCTTC
TRBV4-1,.,TRBJ1-2,once,CASSQKYDYGYTF,TGCGCCAGCAGCCAAAAATATGACTATGGCTACACCTTC
TRBV7-9,TRBD1,TRBJ2-7,few,CASSRTGAVYEQYF,TGTGCCAGCAGCCGGACAGGGGCCGTCTACGAGCAGTACTTC
TRBV7-9,.,TRBJ1-3,.,CASSRGSGNTIYF,TGTGCCAGCAGCCGGGGATCTGGAAACACCATATATTTT
TRBV7-7,.,TRBJ1-2,.,CASSFRGNYGYTF,TGTGCCAGCAGCTTTAGGGGTAACTATGGCTACACCTTC
TRBV9,TRBD1,TRBJ1-5,.,CASSGTGGLYGNQPQHF,TGTGCCAGCAGTGGGACAGGGGGCCTATATGGCAATCAGCCCCAGCATTTT
TRBV7-9,.,TRBJ2-5,few,CASSRSGAETQYF,TGTGCCAGCAGCCGGAGTGGGGCAGAGACCCAGTACTTC
TRBV30,TRBD1,TRBJ2-7,.,CAWRGQGTYEQYF,TGTGCCTGGAGAGGACAGGGGACCTACGAGCAGTACTTC
TRBV2,.,TRBJ1-3,once,CASMAEENTGNTIYF,TGTGCCAGCATGGCGGAAGAGAATACTGGAAACACCATATATTTT
TRBV5-1,TRBD2,TRBJ2-1,once,CASSLGWAGGTYNEQFF,TGCGCCAGCAGCTTGGGATGGGCGGGGGGTACCTACAATGAGCAGTTCTTC
TRBV5-1,.,TRBJ2-1,.,CASSLVDKRNEQFF,TGCGCCAGCAGCTTGGTGGACAAGAGGAATGAGCAGTTCTTC
TRBV27,.,TRBJ2-6,.,CASSLLGASGANVLTF,TGTGCCAGCAGTTTATTGGGGGCCTCTGGGGCCAACGTCCTGACTTTC
TRBV7-9,.,TRBJ2-1,.,CASSPTEVTYNEQFF,TGTGCCAGCAGCCCTACGGAGGTCACCTACAATGAGCAGTTCTTC
TRBV30,.,TRBJ2-1,once,CAWSYNNEQFF,TGTGCCTGGAGTTACAACAATGAGCAGTTCTTC
TRBV7-9,.,TRBJ1-1,.,CASSPWEGIMNTEAFF,TGTGCCAGCAGCCCCTGGGAGGGAATCATGAACACTGAAGCTTTCTTT
TRBV11-2,TRBD1,TRBJ2-1,.,CASSARGGTGGTYNEQFF,TGTGCCAGCTCCGCTAGGGGCGGGACAGGGGGCACCTACAATGAGCAGTTCTTC
TRBV19,.,TRBJ1-2,.,CASSNRLHYGYTF,TGTGCCAGTAGTAACCGACTACACTATGGCTACACCTTC
TRBV9,.,TRBJ1-1,once,CASKGDRTEAFF,TGTGCCAGCAAAGGAGACCGCACTGAAGCTTTCTTT
TRBV9,TRBD2,TRBJ2-7,.,CASSVTSGGAEQYF,TGTGCCAGCAGCGTGACTAGCGGAGGAGCCGAGCAGTACTTC
TRBV7-8,.,TRBJ2-2,.,CASSLEGRGVAGELFF,TGTGCCAGCAGCTTAGAAGGACGGGGAGTTGCCGGGGAGCTGTTTTTT
TRBV5-5,.,TRBJ2-1,.,CASRDFSYNEQFF,TGTGCCAGCAGGGACTTCTCCTACAATGAGCAGTTCTTC
TRBV19,.,TRBJ1-5,.,CASSISGYSNQPQHF,TGTGCCAGTAGTATAAGCGGGTATAGCAATCAGCCCCAGCATTTT
TRBV2,TRBD2,TRBJ2-3,.,CASSERASGGATDTQYF,TGTGCCAGCAGTGAAAGGGCTAGCGGGGGGGCAACAGATACGCAGTATTTT
TRBV7-9,TRBD2,TRBJ2-1,.,CASSPGGSDEQFF,TGTGCCAGCAGCCCCGGGGGGTCCGATGAGCAGTTCTTC
TRBV27,TRBD1,TRBJ1-2,few,CASSLSGQGYGYTF,TGTGCCAGCAGTTTATCTGGACAGGGGTATGGCTACACCTTC
TRBV6-5,.,TRBJ1-2,.,CASRRHGVEGYTF,TGTGCCAGCAGACGACACGGCGTCGAGGGCTACACCTTC
TRBV11-1,.,TRBJ2-2,.,CASSPGLGELFF,TGTGCCAGCAGCCCAGGACTTGGGGAGCTGTTTTTT
TRBV25-1,TRBD1,TRBJ1-4,.,CASSDWGQGVEKLFF,TGTGCCAGCAGTGATTGGGGACAGGGAGTTGAAAAACTGTTTTTT
TRBV4-1,.,TRBJ2-7,.,CASSQLRGQSSYEQYF,TGCGCCAGCAGCCAATTAAGAGGACAGAGCTCCTACGAGCAGTACTTC
TRBV29-1,TRBD2,TRBJ2-3,once,CSVERASGGTDTQYF,TGCAGCGTTGAAAGGGCTAGCGGGGGCACAGATACGCAGTATTTT
TRBV29-1,TRBD1,TRBJ2-5,once,CSVVGQGQQETQYF,TGCAGCGTGGTGGGACAGGGTCAACAAGAGACCCAGTACTTC
TRBV5-5,.,TRBJ1-6,once,CASSLGGWGNSPLHF,TGTGCCAGCAGCTTGGGAGGTTGGGGCAATTCACCCCTCCACTTT
TRBV4-2,.,TRBJ2-3,.,CASSQGGGRTDTQYF,TGTGCCAGCAGCCAAGGCGGGGGCCGCACAGATACGCAGTATTTT
TRBV9,.,TRBJ2-3,once,CASSVGGLTDTQYF,TGTGCCAGCAGCGTAGGTGGCCTCACAGATACGCAGTATTTT
TRBV5-6,.,TRBJ1-3,.,CASSSGINSGNTIYF,TGTGCCAGCAGCTCAGGGATAAACTCTGGAAACACCATATATTTT
TRBV28,.,TRBJ1-1,.,CASSLIGPSRVNTEAFF,TGTGCCAGCAGTTTGATCGGACCTTCGAGGGTGAACACTGAAGCTTTCTTT
TRBV9,.,TRBJ2-6,.,CASSVVRSGGANVLTF,TGTGCCAGCAGCGTAGTGAGGTCTGGGGGGGCCAACGTCCTGACTTTC
TRBV7-2,TRBD1,TRBJ1-6,.,CASSSHRGGSPLHF,TGTGCCAGCAGCTCCCACAGGGGAGGTTCACCCCTCCACTTT
TRBV7-9,TRBD1,TRBJ1-1,.,CASSLEGGPNTEAFF,TGTGCCAGCAGCCTCGAAGGGGGCCCGAACACTGAAGCTTTCTTT
TRBV27,TRBD1,TRBJ1-3,once,CASSLRGPGNTIYF,TGTGCCAGCAGTTTAAGGGGGCCCGGAAACACCATATATTTT